This entry is about one T cell receptor beta chain. What it binds is unknown. Vbeta (60) and Jbeta (13) primers were used in the PCR. The protocol was immunoSEQ multiplex PCR, while the TCRdb copy is restricted to in-frame clones and leaves out a portion. Here the sample spans 160,000 or so clones, about 82% being singletons. Looked up from germline, CDR1 is SGHAT and CDR2 is FQDESV (reference sequence). Trimming took 4 bases from V and 0 from J; bases not matched to a gene: 9. This CDR3 has 18 residues. The sample originates from a study of cytomegalovirus exposure and HLA in healthy donors. Points from the study as a whole: The records held CMV serostatus as the only immune exposure information. Sequences of the TCR beta chain were said to predict the HLA-A and HLA-B alleles of most subjects accurately. Later analysis suggested links between common viral pathogens and several top significant clusters.

The chain couples TRBV11-1 to TRBJ2-1, with TRBD2 identical over 10 bases. The TCR originated in a woman in her 30s in good health and CMV-seropositive. Source material: PBMCs. CDR3 sequence reads: CASSSLAGGTSSYNEQFF. CDR3 in DNA: TGTGCCAGCAGCTCCTTAGCGGGGGGCACGAGCTCCTACAATGAGCAGTTCTTC.